This entry concerns a single T cell receptor beta chain. Its antigen is not identified. This table comes from immunoSEQ multiplex PCR, and its TCRdb copy is limited to in-frame clones, with some not included. The sample has roughly 55,000 clones, roughly 90% seen once. This entry is derived from a study of T cell responses to AZD1222 COVID-19 vaccine. Whole-study results and caveats: Variant regions that are unmutated are reportedly the target of nearly half of spike-specific TCRs.

Germline CDR1 SGHAT, CDR2 FQNNGV. The CDR3 length is 13 residues. Deletions cut 2 bases from V and 6 bases from J, with 7 bases between. The chain combines TRBV11-2 with TRBJ2-2; D perhaps matches TRBD1 (5 bases). This material consisted of peripheral blood, taken on day 0 of AZD1222 vaccination. The clonotype was recovered from an adult in good health. The CDR3: CASSLWGSGELFF. CDR3 bases: TGTGCCAGCAGCTTATGGGGCTCCGGGGAGCTGTTTTTT.